Below are 11 T cell receptor beta chains sequenced from a single sample in a study of cytomegalovirus exposure and HLA in healthy donors. In the PCR, 60 Vbeta and 13 Jbeta primers were used. Measured with immunoSEQ multiplex PCR; TCRdb has only the in-frame clones, and not every one. The sample lists about 160,000 clones, more than 65% occurring once. Sequenced material: PBMCs. The source is a woman aged 50 to 60 in good health and CMV-seronegative.

This clone was seen a handful of times. The rearrangement uses TRBV18 and TRBJ1-2, with 10 bases lining up with TRBD1. Germline-derived CDR1 and CDR2 are KGHSH and LQKENI. The CDR3 runs to 14 residues. V was pared by 3 bases and J by 6 bases, with 4 bases of the junction left unmatched. The CDR3 here is CASSPGQGLDGYTF. Here the CDR3 DNA reads TGTGCCAGCTCACCGGGACAGGGGCTGGATGGCTACACCTTC.

This chain joins TRBV5-1 and TRBJ2-6; no reliable D call. CDR1 is SGHRS, CDR2 YFSETQ, per germline. Trimming shortened V by 1 base and J by 3 bases, and 8 bases separated the two germline ends. There are 15 residues in the CDR3. CDR3 in DNA: TGCGCCAGCAGCTTGTTCGGTTATGGGGCCAACGTCCTGACTTTC. This gives the protein CASSLFGYGANVLTF.

This rearrangement joins TRBV4-3 to TRBJ2-1, with D possibly TRBD2 on 6 matching bases. CDR3 length: 16 residues. The germline V gene encodes CDR1 LGHNA and CDR2 YSLEER. With 0 bases removed from V and 9 bases from J, the gap between germline ends came to 18 bases. The CDR3 loop reads CASSQDQAGRWGEQFF. The CDR3 DNA reads as TGCGCCAGCAGCCAAGATCAGGCGGGGAGGTGGGGTGAGCAGTTCTTC.

CDR3 sequence reads: CASSAQGSSGANVLTF. The DNA of the CDR3 is TGTGCCAGTAGTGCCCAGGGCTCCTCGGGGGCCAACGTCCTGACTTTC. V gene TRBV19 combines with J gene TRBJ2-6; D may be TRBD1 (5 bases). This CDR3 contains 16 residues. Germline V CDR1 and CDR2: LNHDA, SQIVND (reference sequence). Trimming left V 5 bases short and J 4 bases short, with 15 bases between.

The chain uses TRBV7-2 and TRBJ2-3; 7 nucleotides agree with TRBD1. Trimming cost V 5 bases and J 2 bases; bases outside gene matches: 7. In germline, CDR1 is SGHTA, CDR2 FQGNSA. The CDR3 runs to 15 residues. Here the CDR3 DNA reads TGTGCCAGCAGCCCCGGACAGGCGAACACAGATACGCAGTATTTT. It yields the protein CASSPGQANTDTQYF.

This sequence joins TRBV28 and TRBJ2-1; TRBD2 matches 9 bases. The CDR3 spans 14 residues. Germline CDR1 MDHEN, CDR2 SYDVKM. V trimming: 8 bases; J trimming: 10 bases; junction bases outside the gene matches: 12. The CDR3 here is CASGMSGTSWEQFF. CDR3 DNA sequence: TGTGCCAGCGGGATGTCCGGGACTAGCTGGGAGCAGTTCTTC.

V is TRBV2 and J is TRBJ2-5; TRBD2 agrees at 7 bases. The V segment lost 6 bases and the J segment 7 bases; nucleotides outside the gene matches: 11. CDR3 length: 14 residues. The germline CDR1 and CDR2 sequences are SNHLY and FYNNEI. The CDR3 DNA sequence: TGTGCCAGCAGACAAGGGAGCGGGGCAGGGACCCAGTACTTC. It translates to CASRQGSGAGTQYF.

V gene TRBV5-8 combines with J gene TRBJ2-3, with D possibly matching TRBD2 (6 bases). V was shortened by 4 bases and J by 6 bases, with 18 bases between the two germline ends. CDR1 is SGHTS and CDR2 is YDEGEE in the germline V gene. The CDR3 is 15 amino acids. The CDR3 is CASSPGTHRRDTQYF. The CDR3 DNA is TGTGCCAGCAGCCCTGGGACTCACAGGCGGGATACGCAGTATTTT.

The V and J genes are TRBV5-1 and TRBJ1-6; D might be TRBD1 (5 bases). CDR1 and CDR2 from the germline V gene are SGHRS and YFSETQ. The CDR3 totals 13 residues. V was trimmed by 2 bases and J by 8 bases, leaving 8 bases between them. In DNA, the CDR3 is TGCGCCAGCAGCTTTTGGGGCGATTCACCCCTCCACTTT. It translates to CASSFWGDSPLHF. The entire variable domain, with the rest obtained from reference TRBV5-1 and TRBJ1-6, is as follows: KAGVTQTPRYLIKTRGQQVTLSCSPISGHRSVSWYQQTPGQGLQFLFEYFSETQRNKGNFPGRFSGRQFSNSRSEMNVSTLELGDSALYLCASSFWGDSPLHFGNGTRLTVT.

The J gene is TRBJ1-4, the V gene TRBV4-1, with D maybe TRBD1 (6 bases). Per germline, CDR1 MGHRA and CDR2 YSYEKL. The V end lost 0 bases, the J end lost 8 bases, and 13 bases lay between the germline ends. CDR3 size: 15 residues. The CDR3 is CASSQDPAGDEKLFF. DNA of the CDR3: TGCGCCAGCAGCCAAGATCCGGCAGGGGACGAAAAACTGTTTTTT.

The chain employs TRBV5-6 and TRBJ2-7, with 7 bases fitting TRBD1. In germline, CDR1 is SGHDT, CDR2 YYEEEE. The CDR3 sequence is 16 residues long. J was trimmed by 2 bases and V by 6 bases; bases with no gene match: 14. CDR3 loop: CASNLHRGWYTYEQYF. The CDR3 bases are TGTGCCAGCAACTTACACAGGGGATGGTATACCTACGAGCAGTACTTC.